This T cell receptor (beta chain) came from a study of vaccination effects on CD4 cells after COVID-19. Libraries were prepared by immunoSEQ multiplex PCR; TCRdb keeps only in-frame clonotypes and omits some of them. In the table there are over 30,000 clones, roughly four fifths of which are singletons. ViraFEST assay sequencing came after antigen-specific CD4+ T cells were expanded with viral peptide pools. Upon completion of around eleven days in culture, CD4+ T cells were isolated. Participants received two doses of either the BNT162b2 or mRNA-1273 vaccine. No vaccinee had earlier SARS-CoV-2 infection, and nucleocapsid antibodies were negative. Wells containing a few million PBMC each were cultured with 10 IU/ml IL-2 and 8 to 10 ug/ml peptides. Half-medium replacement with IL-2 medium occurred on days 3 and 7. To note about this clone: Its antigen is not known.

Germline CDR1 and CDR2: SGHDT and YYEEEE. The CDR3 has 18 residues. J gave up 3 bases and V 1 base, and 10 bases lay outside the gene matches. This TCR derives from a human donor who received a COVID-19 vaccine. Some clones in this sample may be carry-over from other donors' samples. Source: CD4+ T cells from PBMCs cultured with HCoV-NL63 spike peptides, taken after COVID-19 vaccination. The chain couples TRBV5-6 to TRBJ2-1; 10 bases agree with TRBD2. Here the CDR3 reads CASSLIAGLAVFYNEQFF. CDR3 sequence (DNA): TGTGCCAGCAGCTTGATAGCCGGACTAGCGGTCTTCTACAATGAGCAGTTCTTC.